The present T cell receptor beta chain was sequenced within a study of blood T cell repertoires in COVID-19. Across the whole study: Sites in the United States, Italy and Spain provided acute and convalescent COVID-19 samples. The cDNA or gDNA used as material had been derived from T cells, B-cell-depleted T cells, or PBMCs.

CDR1 and CDR2 from the germline V gene are SNHLY and FYNNEI. The CDR3 extends over 12 amino acids. Trimming shortened V by 5 bases and J by 4 bases, and 6 bases separated the two germline ends. Seattle researchers signed up patients amid active infection and tracked them longitudinally. Methods used by the authors: Scientists estimated how many nucleated cells there were by amplifying reference gene primers. TCRdb's copy holds only in-frame clones and misses some; the assay was immunoSEQ multiplex PCR. V, J and clone size reflect that table, while D and trimming were determined from the DNA. This sample has approximately 50,000 clones, with approximately 80% found just once.

The sequence was obtained from a man aged 55 to 69 with COVID-19, enrolled during active disease. The V and J genes are TRBV2 and TRBJ2-1, with D maybe TRBD1 (6 bases). Sequencing was done on a sample of peripheral blood. CDR3 bases: TGTGCCAGCAGTACAGGGTACAATGAGCAGTTCTTC. It is translated as CASSTGYNEQFF.